This T cell receptor beta chain was captured by sequencing in a study of cytomegalovirus exposure and HLA in healthy donors. The length of the CDR3 is 15 residues. Amplification used 60 Vbeta primers and 13 Jbeta primers. The data were produced by immunoSEQ multiplex PCR, yet TCRdb's version contains in-frame clones alone and is incomplete. The table includes 130,000 to 150,000 clones, about 74% detected once. The receptor was isolated from a man aged 40-50 years in good health and CMV-seropositive. The J gene is TRBJ1-2, the V gene TRBV21-1. TRBV21-1 is listed as a pseudogene. The specimen sequenced was PBMCs. The CDR3 spells CASSKWELSRGGYTF. The CDR3 bases are TGTGCCAGCAGCAAGTGGGAACTAAGCCGGGGTGGCTACACCTTC.